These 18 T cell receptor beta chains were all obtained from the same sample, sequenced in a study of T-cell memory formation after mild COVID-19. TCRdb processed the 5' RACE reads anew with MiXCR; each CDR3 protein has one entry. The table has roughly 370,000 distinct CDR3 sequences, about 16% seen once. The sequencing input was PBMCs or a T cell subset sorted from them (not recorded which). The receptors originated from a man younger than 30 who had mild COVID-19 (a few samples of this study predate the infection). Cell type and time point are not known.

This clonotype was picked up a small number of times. CDR3 in DNA: TGTGCCAGCAGCCAGACAAGGGTCAATGAGCAGTTCTTC. Protein: CASSQTRVNEQFF. The chain has TRBV4-2 and TRBJ2-1; D not resolved. CDR3 size: 13 residues. CDR1 is LGHNA, CDR2 YNFKEQ, per germline. V was cut by 3 bases and J by 6 bases, with 9 bases left in between.

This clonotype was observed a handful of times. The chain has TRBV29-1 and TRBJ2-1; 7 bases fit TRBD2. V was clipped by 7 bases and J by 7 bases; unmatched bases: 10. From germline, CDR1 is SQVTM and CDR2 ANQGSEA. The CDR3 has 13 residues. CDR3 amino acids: CSGRTRAFNEQFF. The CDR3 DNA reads TGCAGCGGGCGGACTAGAGCCTTTAATGAGCAGTTCTTC.

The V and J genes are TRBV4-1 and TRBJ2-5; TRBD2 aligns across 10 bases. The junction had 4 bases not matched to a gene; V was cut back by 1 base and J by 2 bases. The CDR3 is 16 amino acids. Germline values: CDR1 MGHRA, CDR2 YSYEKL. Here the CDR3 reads CASSQGLSGGQETQYF. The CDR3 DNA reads TGCGCCAGCAGCCAAGGTCTTAGCGGGGGGCAAGAGACCCAGTACTTC.

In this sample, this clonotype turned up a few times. The CDR3 bases are TGTGCCAGCAGCTCGCTAGCGGGGGTGGGGCAAGAGACCCAGTACTTC. Amino acids: CASSSLAGVGQETQYF. This chain joins TRBV5-5 and TRBJ2-5, with 10 bases fitting TRBD2. Trimming took 3 bases from V and 2 from J; bases not matched to a gene: 7. Germline assignment: CDR1 SGHKS and CDR2 YYEKEE (reference sequence). The CDR3 consists of 16 residues.

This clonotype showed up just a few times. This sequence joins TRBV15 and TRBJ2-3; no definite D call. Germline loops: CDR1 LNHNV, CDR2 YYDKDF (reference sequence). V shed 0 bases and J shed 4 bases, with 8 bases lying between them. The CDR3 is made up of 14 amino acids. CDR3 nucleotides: TGTGCCACCAGCAGAGACCAGCCCCCAGATACGCAGTATTTT. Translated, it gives CATSRDQPPDTQYF.

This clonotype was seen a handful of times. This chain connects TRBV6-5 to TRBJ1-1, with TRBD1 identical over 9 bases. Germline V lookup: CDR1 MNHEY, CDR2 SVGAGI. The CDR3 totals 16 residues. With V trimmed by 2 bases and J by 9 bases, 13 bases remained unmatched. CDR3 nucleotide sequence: TGTGCCAGCAGTTACGGAACAGGGGGCGCAGGAATCCAAGCTTTCTTT. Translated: CASSYGTGGAGIQAFF.

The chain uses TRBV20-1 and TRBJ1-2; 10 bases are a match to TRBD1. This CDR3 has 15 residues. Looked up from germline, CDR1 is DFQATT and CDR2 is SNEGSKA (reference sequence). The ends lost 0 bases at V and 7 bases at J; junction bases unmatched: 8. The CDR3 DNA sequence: TGCAGTGCTAGAGACGGGACAGGGGTGTGGGGTGGCTACACCTTC. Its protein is CSARDGTGVWGGYTF.

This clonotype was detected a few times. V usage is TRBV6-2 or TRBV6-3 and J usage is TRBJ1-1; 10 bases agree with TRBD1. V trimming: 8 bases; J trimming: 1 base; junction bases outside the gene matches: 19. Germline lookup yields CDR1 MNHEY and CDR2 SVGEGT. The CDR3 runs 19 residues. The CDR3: CASVRRPGQGTPKNTEAFF. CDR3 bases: TGTGCCAGCGTTAGGAGGCCGGGACAGGGGACCCCAAAGAACACTGAAGCTTTCTTT.

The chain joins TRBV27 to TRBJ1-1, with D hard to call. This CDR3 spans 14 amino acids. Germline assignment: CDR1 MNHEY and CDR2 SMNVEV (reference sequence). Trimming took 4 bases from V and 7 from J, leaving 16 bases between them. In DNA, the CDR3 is TGTGCCAGCAGTTCGGGAGGCCCAGCGGGTGAAGCTTTCTTT. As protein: CASSSGGPAGEAFF.

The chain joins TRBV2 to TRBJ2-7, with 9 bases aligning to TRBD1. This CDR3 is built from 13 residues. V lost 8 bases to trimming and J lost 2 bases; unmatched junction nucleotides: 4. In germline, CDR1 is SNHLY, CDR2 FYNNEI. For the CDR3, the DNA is TGTGCCAGCGGGACAGGGAAGACCTACGAGCAGTACTTC. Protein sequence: CASGTGKTYEQYF.

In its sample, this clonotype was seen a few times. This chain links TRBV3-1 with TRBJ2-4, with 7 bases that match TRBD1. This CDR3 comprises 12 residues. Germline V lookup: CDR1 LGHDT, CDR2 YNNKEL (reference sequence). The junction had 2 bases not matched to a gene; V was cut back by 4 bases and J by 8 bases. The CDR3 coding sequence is TGTGCCAGCAGCCTAACAGGGGACATTCAGTACTTC. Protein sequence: CASSLTGDIQYF.

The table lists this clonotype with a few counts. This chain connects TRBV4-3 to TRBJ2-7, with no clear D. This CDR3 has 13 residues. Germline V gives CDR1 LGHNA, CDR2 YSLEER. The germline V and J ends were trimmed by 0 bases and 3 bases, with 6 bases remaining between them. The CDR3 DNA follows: TGCGCCAGCAGCCAAGACGTGGGCTACGAGCAGTACTTC. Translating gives CASSQDVGYEQYF.

Here the CDR3 DNA reads TGTGCCAGCAGCCCTGGGGGGTCCAGGGAGCTGTTTTTT. Encoded protein: CASSPGGSRELFF. The rearrangement joins TRBV7-6 to TRBJ2-2, with D maybe TRBD2 (6 bases). The CDR3 spans 13 residues. CDR1 is SGHVS, CDR2 FNYEAQ, per germline. Trimming cost V 5 bases and J 9 bases, with 13 bases left between them.

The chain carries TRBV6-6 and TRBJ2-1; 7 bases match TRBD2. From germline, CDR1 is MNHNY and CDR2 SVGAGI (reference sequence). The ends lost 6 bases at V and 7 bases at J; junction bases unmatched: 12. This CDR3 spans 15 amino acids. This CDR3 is CASSLGGTPGNEQFF. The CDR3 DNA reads TGTGCCAGCAGCCTCGGGGGGACTCCGGGAAATGAGCAGTTCTTC.

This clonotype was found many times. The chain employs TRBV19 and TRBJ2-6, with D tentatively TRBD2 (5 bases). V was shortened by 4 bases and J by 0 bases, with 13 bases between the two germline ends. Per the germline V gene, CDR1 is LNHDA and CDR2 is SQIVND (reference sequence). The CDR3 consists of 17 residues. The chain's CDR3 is CASSNWERSSGANVLTF. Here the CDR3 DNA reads TGTGCCAGTAGTAATTGGGAGCGGAGCTCTGGGGCCAACGTCCTGACTTTC.

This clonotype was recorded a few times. CDR3 nucleotides: TGTGCCAGCAGCTTAGTGAGGGCTGGGGAGCTGTTTTTT. Translation gives CASSLVRAGELFF. The chain recombines TRBV11-2 with TRBJ2-2; tentatively, D is TRBD2 (5 bases). V was clipped by 1 base and J by 8 bases, with 8 bases between them. The length of the CDR3 is 13 residues. From germline, CDR1 is SGHAT and CDR2 FQNNGV.

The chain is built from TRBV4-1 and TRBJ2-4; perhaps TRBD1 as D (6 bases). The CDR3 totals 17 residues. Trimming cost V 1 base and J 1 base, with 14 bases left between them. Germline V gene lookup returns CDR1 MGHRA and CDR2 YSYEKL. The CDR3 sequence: CASSQVPTGRAKNIQYF. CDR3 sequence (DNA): TGCGCCAGCAGCCAAGTCCCCACAGGGCGGGCCAAAAACATTCAGTACTTC.

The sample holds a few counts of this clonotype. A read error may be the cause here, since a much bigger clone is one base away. The CDR3 here is CASSEGPPYEQYF. The CDR3 nucleotides read TGTGCCAGCAGCGAGGGACCCCCCTACGAGCAGTACTTC. This chain uses TRBV7-8 with TRBJ2-7; the D call may be TRBD1 or TRBD2 (5 bases each). The CDR3 has 13 residues. Germline V gene lookup returns CDR1 SGHVS and CDR2 FQNEAQ. Deletions cut 5 bases from V and 2 bases from J, with 10 bases between. The full variable domain, its missing parts supplied by reference TRBV7-8 and TRBJ2-7, is GAGVSQSPRYKVAKRGQDVALRCDPISGHVSLFWYQQALGQGPEFLTYFQNEAQLDKSGLPSDRFFAERPEGSVSTLKIQRTQQEDSAVYLCASSEGPPYEQYFGPGTRLTVT.